This T cell receptor beta chain originates from a study of shared clonotypes between healthy human individuals (dated by TCRdb to the early 2020s). Looking at the study overall: The cohort comprised a couple of women and a few men aged 18 to 49 years. To estimate repertoire size and how much clonotypes are shared between individuals, the study performed deep sequencing of blood TCR repertoires from five healthy adults. To increase sequencing depth and limit assay-specific biases, different laboratories used diverse techniques to prepare libraries and sequence TCR repertoires. Per donor, leukapheresis produced somewhere between about 0.94 and 9.5 billion PBMCs. For each donor, CD4 naive and CD4 memory were each run on three plates, CD8 naive on two plates, and CD8 memory on one plate. Beyond this particular receptor, the publication reports: Larger estimated clonotype richness was generally found for naive subsets than for memory subsets. Rarefaction of sorted-subset datasets indicated incomplete sequencing despite the large sequencing depth. Pairwise subsampling led to the expectation that sequencing depth would affect the degree of clonotype sharing among donors. Higher generation probabilities were observed for clonotypes shared by all four sorted-subset donors than for non-shared clonotypes. About 5% of naive CD4, around 3.6% of naive CD8, 2% to 2.5% of memory CD4, and 0.4% of memory CD8 clonotypes were shared across several donors. Because the study included only a small number of donors, the genetic and exposure-history diversity represented was limited. Sampling was restricted to blood, and TCR repertoires in tissues likely differ from the TCR repertoires found in blood.

For this clone: There is no known antigen for this receptor. No base quality values were provided; no much bigger clone lies one nucleotide off.

The CDR3 measures 11 amino acids from cysteine to phenylalanine. Just CDR3 DNA is preserved here, 33 bases in frame from base 1. Relative to germline, V is 6 bases shorter and J is 14 bases shorter, with 14 bases between their ends. The germline V gene sets CDR1 to MNHNS and CDR2 to SASEGT. The donors were healthy, HIV-negative adults with no recently reported acute infections or vaccinations. All donors were Caucasian adults living in Nashville, Tennessee, USA. Magnetic negative selection was used to enrich CD4+ T cells, after which naive cells were positively selected on CD45RA and the negative fraction became the memory subset. Blood was obtained by leukapheresis, after which PBMCs were separated by Ficoll-Histopaque density gradient centrifugation and cryopreserved in liquid nitrogen vapor phase. Analytical flow cytometry was used to check the purity and quantity of every magnetically sorted T cell population. Genomic DNA was isolated from each sorted fraction and quantified by UV absorbance on a Nanodrop 2000c.

Using the deep immunoSEQ assay, TCR CDR3 regions were amplified from genomic DNA by multiplex PCR. Extracted genomic DNA from each cell subset was spread evenly across all wells of several immunoSEQ 96-well plates, with each plate serving as a replicate. For sorted subsets, 150 to 200 ng genomic DNA, equal to 25,000 to 35,000 T cell genomes, was loaded into each replicate PCR. Purified libraries were quantified with a Qubit 3.0 fluorometer, sized on a Bioanalyzer 2100, and re-quantified with the KAPA Library Quantification kit. A separate single-read 150-cycle Illumina NextSeq 550 flow cell was used to sequence each immunoSEQ 96-well plate. As for how the authors treated the data: Because only junctional sequences without quality scores were contained in the immunoSEQ output, filtering matching that applied to full-length reads could not be performed. To assign V/J genes and CDR3, sequences were annotated using PyIR, a Python wrapper for IgBLAST v1.9, with IMGT germline references. Reads with weak V/J assignments (E-value above 1e-6), missing CDR3, stop codons, out-of-frame junctions, or ambiguous translated residues were removed. V3J clonotypes were defined as sequences sharing an identical inferred V gene, J gene, and CDR3 amino acid sequence. Percentage overlap between repertoires was calculated by dividing the number of shared unique clonotypes by the size of the smaller repertoire. RTK rarefaction, the Chao1 estimator, and Recon v2.1 estimates of unobserved clonotypes were used to assess repertoire richness. Generation probabilities were computed with OLGA for all TCRbeta clonotypes obtained by the gDNA method from a few donors. This immuneACCESS table, as held by TCRdb, lists in-frame sequences with V and J called but not all clones. Of the missing ones, under half trace to an unresolved V gene in checked studies; the others have no known cause. V and J calls plus clone size are reproduced from that table; the DNA served to infer D and trimming. The sample records some 240,000 clones, under 80% of which are singletons. Around 10% of the sample rests with the top ten.

The clonotype was recovered from a young man in good health. This receptor chain uses TRBV6-1 and TRBJ2-1, with a weak D call of TRBD2 (6 bases match). The sequenced sample consisted of memory CD4+ T cells sorted from blood. The intended sense of this specimen's cell subset or site label: CD45RA-negative fraction. At the DNA level, the sequence is TGTGCCAGCAGCCACGGGAGTAGGGAGTTCTTC. Translation gives CASSHGSREFF.